This T cell receptor beta chain was documented in a study of cytomegalovirus exposure and HLA in healthy donors. Overall study: A prior analysis found 117 million unique TCR beta sequences from around 180 million T cells. Findings of the study overall: Apparent HLA restriction characterized most CMV-associated TCR beta chains in a later analysis. Reported results showed that the classifier diagnosed cytomegalovirus status with high specificity and sensitivity.

Notes on this clone: What it recognizes is unknown.

Germline V lookup: CDR1 SEHNR, CDR2 FQNEAQ (reference sequence). Unmatched junction bases numbered 8, after V lost 4 bases and J lost 5 bases. The CDR3 covers 14 residues. Use of 60 Vbeta and 13 Jbeta primers characterized the PCR. Some clones are missing from TCRdb's copy, which holds only in-frame ones; the method was immunoSEQ multiplex PCR. The data show under 200,000 clones, around 63% seen once. The chain employs TRBV7-9 and TRBJ2-7; 7 positions agree with TRBD2. The receptor was derived from a woman in her late teens or twenties in good health and CMV-seropositive. Sequencing was performed on PBMCs. The CDR3 bases are TGTGCCAGCAGCTCCCGGGACTACGGGAACGAGCAGTACTTC. It encodes CASSSRDYGNEQYF.